Below, 19 T cell receptor beta chains from the same sample are listed, as sequenced in a study of Ad26.COV2.S vaccination and SARS-CoV-2 variants. The table came from immunoSEQ multiplex PCR; TCRdb's copy has only in-frame clones and leaves some out. The sample lists about 140,000 clones, roughly 85% seen once, with 5% in the top ten. The specimen comprised peripheral blood, sampled after recovery from COVID-19. The receptor source for this set is a human donor who had recovered from COVID-19.

The chain is built from TRBV2 and TRBJ1-2, with D perhaps matching TRBD1 (5 bases). Between the trimmed V and J ends, which lost 0 bases and 0 bases, there was a span of 8 bases. The CDR3 is made up of 15 amino acids. Germline V gene sequence: CDR1 SNHLY, CDR2 FYNNEI. The CDR3 reads CASSEARGANYGYTF. CDR3 in DNA: TGTGCCAGCAGTGAAGCGAGGGGCGCTAACTATGGCTACACCTTC.

This sequence joins TRBV6-1 and TRBJ1-2, with D maybe TRBD1 (5 bases). With 3 bases removed from V and 4 bases from J, the gap between germline ends came to 15 bases. Germline CDR1 is MNHNS and CDR2 is SASEGT. There are 15 residues in the CDR3. The CDR3 nucleotides are TGTGCCAGCAGTGAGAGGCCGGGGGAGCTCTATGGCTACACCTTC. It yields the protein CASSERPGELYGYTF.

The sample holds a few counts of this clone. V usage is TRBV5-1 and J usage is TRBJ2-2; no clear D gene. CDR1 SGHRS and CDR2 YFSETQ come from the germline V gene. This CDR3 is built from 16 residues. The V gene lost 4 bases and the J gene lost 1 base, with 14 bases spanning the gap. For the CDR3, the DNA is TGCGCCAGCAGCCCGAAATCCGTCGGGAACACCGGGGAGCTGTTTTTT. Protein product: CASSPKSVGNTGELFF.

This chain joins TRBV28 and TRBJ1-1; 7 bases are a match to TRBD1. Trimming at V came to 2 bases and at J to 3 bases, leaving 3 bases not matched to a gene. Per the germline V gene, CDR1 is MDHEN and CDR2 is SYDVKM. This CDR3 has 14 residues. The CDR3 is CASSLPTGHTEAFF. In nucleotides, the CDR3 is TGTGCCAGCAGTTTACCGACAGGGCACACTGAAGCTTTCTTT.

This chain uses TRBV6-5 with TRBJ1-1, with TRBD1 matching 10 bases. The germline V gene has CDR1 MNHEY and CDR2 SVGAGI. The CDR3 extends over 12 amino acids. V lost 5 bases to trimming and J lost 11 bases; unmatched junction nucleotides: 5. The CDR3 region has the DNA TGTGCCAGCAGTCCGCCGGGACAGGGGGCTTTCTTT. Translating it yields CASSPPGQGAFF.

V usage is TRBV5-6 and J usage is TRBJ2-7; D may be TRBD1 or TRBD2 (5 bases each). V lost 4 bases to trimming and J lost 5 bases, with 16 bases between them. The length of the CDR3 is 14 residues. Germline CDR1 reads SGHDT; CDR2 reads YYEEEE. CDR3 sequence reads: CASSHRGSSHEQYF. As DNA, the CDR3 is TGTGCCAGCAGCCACCGGGGCTCGAGCCACGAGCAGTACTTC.

The chain employs TRBV6-5 and TRBJ2-6, with D maybe TRBD1 (6 bases). This CDR3 is 15 amino acids long. With 10 bases removed from V and 1 base from J, the gap between germline ends came to 14 bases. CDR1 is MNHEY and CDR2 is SVGAGI in the germline V gene. CDR3: CATRYDRSGANVLTF. DNA for the CDR3: TGTGCCACCCGATATGACAGGTCTGGGGCCAACGTCCTGACTTTC.

The J gene is TRBJ1-5, the V gene TRBV19, with 7 nucleotides matching TRBD1. Germline CDR1 and CDR2: LNHDA and SQIVND (reference sequence). This CDR3 comprises 15 residues. With 2 bases clipped from V and 4 bases from J, the junction kept 5 bases outside the gene matches. CDR3 protein: CASSIRGQGNQPQHF. Written as DNA, the CDR3 is TGTGCCAGTAGTATAAGGGGGCAGGGTAATCAGCCCCAGCATTTT.

In its sample, this clone was seen once. The chain has TRBV18 and TRBJ2-7, with 7 bases fitting TRBD1. Germline CDR1 reads KGHSH; CDR2 reads LQKENI. This CDR3 is 13 amino acids long. With V trimmed by 0 bases and J by 7 bases, 3 bases remained unmatched. The CDR3 here is CASSPPGGDEQYF. The CDR3 bases are TGTGCCAGCTCACCACCAGGGGGCGATGAGCAGTACTTC.

To note about this clone: The same CDR3 is also encoded by other DNA sequences in this sample. This rearrangement joins TRBV13 to TRBJ2-6; 8 positions agree with TRBD1. The CDR3 has 17 residues. Trimming took 5 bases from V and 2 from J; bases not matched to a gene: 8. CDR1 PRHDT and CDR2 FYEKMQ come from the germline V gene (reference sequence). The CDR3 DNA reads as TGTGCCAGCAGCACAGGACAGGGATTAGCTGGGGCCAACGTCCTGACTTTC. Translating gives CASSTGQGLAGANVLTF.

V and J are TRBV18 and TRBJ2-5, with 8 bases identical to TRBD1. Germline values: CDR1 KGHSH, CDR2 LQKENI. The CDR3 has 12 amino acids. V was clipped by 9 bases and J by 5 bases; unmatched bases: 5. The CDR3, as DNA: TGTGCCAGTCAGGGGGCCTCCGAGACCCAGTACTTC. Its protein product is CASQGASETQYF.

The chain couples TRBV19 to TRBJ2-1; perhaps TRBD1 as D (5 bases). CDR3 length: 13 amino acids. The V and J ends lost 7 bases and 3 bases respectively, with 10 bases between them. From germline, CDR1 is LNHDA and CDR2 SQIVND (reference sequence). The chain's CDR3 is CASNQDNYNEQFF. The CDR3 DNA reads as TGTGCCAGTAATCAGGACAACTACAATGAGCAGTTCTTC.

V usage is TRBV27 and J usage is TRBJ2-7; D uncertain. Trimming stripped 6 bases from V and 2 bases from J, with 8 bases between. From germline, CDR1 is MNHEY and CDR2 SMNVEV (reference sequence). The CDR3 is 12 residues long. The CDR3 sequence: CASRSIPYEQYF. The CDR3 bases are TGTGCCAGCAGATCAATCCCCTACGAGCAGTACTTC.

The genes are TRBV19 and TRBJ2-7; perhaps D is TRBD1 or TRBD2 (5 bases each). The CDR3 loop spans 13 amino acids. V was cut by 6 bases and J by 2 bases, with 11 bases left in between. The germline CDR1 and CDR2 sequences are LNHDA and SQIVND (reference sequence). DNA of the CDR3: TGTGCCAGTAGAAGGGGACCCGCCTACGAGCAGTACTTC. This codes for CASRRGPAYEQYF.

This rearrangement joins TRBV6-4 to TRBJ2-7; tentatively, D is TRBD2 (6 bases). The germline CDR1 and CDR2 sequences are MRHNA and SNTAGT. The length of the CDR3 is 15 residues. Trimming removed 4 bases at V and 2 bases at J, with 15 bases between. The CDR3 spells CASSGWGGLTYEQYF. The CDR3 DNA follows: TGTGCCAGCAGTGGGTGGGGAGGTTTAACCTACGAGCAGTACTTC.

This chain uses TRBV30 with TRBJ1-1; tentatively, D is TRBD1 (5 bases). The CDR3 runs 15 residues. The V gene lost 4 bases and the J gene lost 5 bases, with 20 bases spanning the gap. The germline V gene encodes CDR1 GTSNPN and CDR2 SVGIG (reference sequence). The CDR3 region is CAWTPGGVKETEAFF. CDR3 sequence (DNA): TGTGCCTGGACCCCTGGGGGGGTCAAGGAAACTGAAGCTTTCTTT.

V gene TRBV10-2 combines with J gene TRBJ1-2; no definite D call. CDR3 size: 14 residues. In germline, CDR1 is WSHSY, CDR2 SAAADI. Trimming removed 5 bases from V and 2 bases from J, with 12 bases in between. CDR3 sequence (DNA): TGCGCCAGCAGTAGAGCCAGCTCGAACTATGGCTACACCTTC. Its protein product is CASSRASSNYGYTF.

The CDR3 DNA reads TGTGCCACCACAGCGGGGGGACCCTACAATGAGCAGTTCTTC. Its translation: CATTAGGPYNEQFF. The chain joins TRBV19 to TRBJ2-1; TRBD2 agrees at 9 bases. This CDR3 comprises 14 residues. Trimming took 10 bases from V and 2 from J; bases not matched to a gene: 6. Germline assignment: CDR1 LNHDA and CDR2 SQIVND (reference sequence). Full variable domain (remainder filled in from reference TRBV19 and TRBJ2-1): DGGITQSPKYLFRKEGQNVTLSCEQNLNHDAMYWYRQDPGQGLRLIYYSQIVNDFQKGDIAEGYSVSREKKESFPLTVTSAQKNPTAFYLCATTAGGPYNEQFFGPGTRLTVL.

The V and J genes are TRBV7-9 and TRBJ2-7; 7 bases line up with TRBD1. The V gene end was trimmed by 1 base and the J gene end by 1 base; junction bases not matched to a gene: 13. The CDR3 spans 18 residues. Germline V gene data show CDR1 as SEHNR and CDR2 as FQNEAQ (reference sequence). The CDR3 DNA reads as TGTGCCAGCAGCTTAGAGTTCGAAGGACAGGATATATCCTACGAGCAGTACTTC. Amino acids: CASSLEFEGQDISYEQYF.